A single sample is the source of the 27 T cell receptor beta chains below, sequenced in a study of cytomegalovirus exposure and HLA in healthy donors. In the PCR, 60 Vbeta and 13 Jbeta primers were used. Here immunoSEQ multiplex PCR was the method, and the copy in TCRdb shows in-frame clones only, minus some. The repertoire holds some 200,000 clones, with 75% to 90% as singletons. The sequenced material came from PBMCs. Source of these receptors: a boy aged 2-15 years in good health and CMV-seronegative.

CDR3 region: CASSTGQVDEQYF. The DNA of the CDR3 is TGTGCCAGCAGTACCGGACAGGTCGACGAGCAGTACTTC. The rearrangement uses TRBV2 and TRBJ2-7, with 7 bases matching TRBD1. Germline-derived CDR1 and CDR2 are SNHLY and FYNNEI. Losses at the gene ends were 5 bases for V and 5 bases for J; bases not matched to a gene: 6. CDR3 size: 13 residues. Using reference TRBV2 and TRBJ2-7 for the parts outside the CDR3, the full variable domain is EPEVTQTPSHQVTQMGQEVILRCVPISNHLYFYWYRQILGQKVEFLVSFYNNEISEKSEIFDDQFSVERPDGSNFTLKIRSTKLEDSAMYFCASSTGQVDEQYFGPGTRLTVT.

This clone has just a few counts. This chain links TRBV5-1 with TRBJ2-2, with 10 nucleotides matching TRBD2. The CDR3 runs 15 residues. With V trimmed by 6 bases and J by 6 bases, 8 bases remained unmatched. Germline V gene data show CDR1 as SGHRS and CDR2 as YFSETQ. DNA for the CDR3: TGCGCCAGCACCTTTCTAGCGGGAGAGGCCGGGGAGCTGTTTTTT. Its protein is CASTFLAGEAGELFF.

This chain joins TRBV29-1 and TRBJ2-1; D not resolved. The CDR3 sequence is 9 residues long. The germline CDR1 and CDR2 sequences are SQVTM and ANQGSEA. V was pared by 6 bases and J by 7 bases, with 4 bases between. The CDR3 region has the DNA TGCAGCGTCAATAATGAGCAGTTCTTC. Translated, it gives CSVNNEQFF.

The genes are TRBV27 and TRBJ1-4, with D possibly matching TRBD1 (6 bases). The length of the CDR3 is 15 residues. The germline CDR1 and CDR2 sequences are MNHEY and SMNVEV (reference sequence). The V end was cut by 8 bases, the J end by 4 bases, with 17 bases between. This CDR3 is CASPKGGVFNEKLFF. The CDR3 coding sequence is TGTGCCAGCCCAAAAGGGGGAGTCTTTAATGAAAAACTGTTTTTT.

This chain joins TRBV5-6 and TRBJ1-2; 7 nucleotides line up with TRBD1. CDR1 is SGHDT, CDR2 YYEEEE, per germline. V lost 2 bases, J lost 5 bases, and 0 bases stayed unmatched. CDR3 length equals 12 residues. This CDR3 reads CASSLQGYGYTF. The CDR3 bases are TGTGCCAGCAGCTTACAGGGGTATGGCTACACCTTC.

The CDR3 nucleotides are TGCGCCAGCAGTTCATTAGAAGGGAGCGCTGAAGCTTTCTTT. Its translation is CASSSLEGSAEAFF. The gene calls are TRBV10-2 and TRBJ1-1; D remains ambiguous. Germline assignment: CDR1 WSHSY and CDR2 SAAADI. The CDR3 sequence is 14 residues long. V was cut by 5 bases and J by 6 bases, with 16 bases left in between.

V is TRBV9 and J is TRBJ2-3; TRBD2 matches 12 bases. The CDR3 is 17 amino acids. Germline CDR1 reads SGDLS; CDR2 reads YYNGEE. The trim removed 4 bases at V and 5 bases at J, leaving 11 bases unmatched. CDR3 bases: TGTGCCAGCAGCCCTCGGCTAGCGGGGGGGCGGGGAGATACGCAGTATTTT. This gives the protein CASSPRLAGGRGDTQYF.

Here the CDR3 DNA reads TGTGCCAGCAGTTACACGGACAGCGAGCAGTACTTC. Translating it yields CASSYTDSEQYF. This chain connects TRBV6-6 to TRBJ2-7, with TRBD1 as a possible D gene (6 bases). V shed 2 bases and J shed 6 bases, with 8 bases lying between them. This CDR3 is 12 amino acids long. Germline CDR1 and CDR2: MNHNY and SVGAGI (reference sequence).

The J gene is TRBJ1-5, the V gene TRBV19; the D gene is possibly TRBD1 (6 bases). The CDR3 length is 12 residues. Trimming shortened V by 5 bases and J by 6 bases, and 8 bases separated the two germline ends. The germline V gene encodes CDR1 LNHDA and CDR2 SQIVND (reference sequence). CDR3 region: CASSAGVQPQHF. The CDR3 coding sequence is TGTGCCAGTAGTGCAGGGGTTCAGCCCCAGCATTTT.

The chain links TRBV14 to TRBJ1-2, with 7 bases identical to TRBD1. This CDR3 contains 15 residues. Germline lookup yields CDR1 SGHDN and CDR2 FVKESK. V was clipped by 0 bases and J by 4 bases; unmatched bases: 5. The CDR3: CASSQDRTGAYGYTF. The CDR3 nucleotides read TGTGCCAGCAGCCAAGATCGAACAGGGGCCTATGGCTACACCTTC.

The rearrangement joins TRBV7-2 to TRBJ2-5, with TRBD2 matching over 11 bases. J was trimmed by 7 bases and V by 1 base; bases with no gene match: 2. CDR1 and CDR2 from the germline V gene are SGHTA and FQGNSA. CDR3 length: 14 residues. This CDR3 is CASSLVGTSGTQYF. The CDR3 DNA reads TGTGCCAGCAGCTTAGTGGGGACTAGCGGGACCCAGTACTTC.

The genes are TRBV7-3 and TRBJ2-5; D remains unclear. The CDR3 covers 13 residues. Germline V gene data show CDR1 as SGHTA and CDR2 as FQGTGA. The germline V and J ends were trimmed by 2 bases and 1 base, with 5 bases remaining between them. The CDR3 DNA sequence: TGTGCCAGCAGCTTATCCGGCCAAGAGACCCAGTACTTC. Its protein product is CASSLSGQETQYF.

This clone appeared a single time. This rearrangement joins TRBV7-2 to TRBJ2-7, with D perhaps TRBD1 (5 bases). This CDR3 spans 12 amino acids. Trimming shortened V by 4 bases and J by 3 bases, and 7 bases separated the two germline ends. Germline CDR1 reads SGHTA; CDR2 reads FQGNSA. CDR3 residues: CASSSRGYEQYF. In DNA form, the CDR3 reads TGTGCCAGCAGCTCAAGGGGCTACGAGCAGTACTTC.

The chain has TRBV30 and TRBJ2-5; 8 positions agree with TRBD1. With the DNA end fitting TRBJ2-7 better, the J assignment may be wrong. This CDR3 region has 12 residues. Germline assignment: CDR1 GTSNPN and CDR2 SVGIG (reference sequence). The CDR3 region has the DNA TGTGCCTGCGGACAGGGCCGCTACGAGCAGTACTTC. Its translation is CACGQGRYEQYF.

The table lists this clone with a count of one. The chain is built from TRBV7-9 and TRBJ2-5; 10 bases are a match to TRBD1. This CDR3 region has 16 residues. The V gene's germline CDR1 is SEHNR and CDR2 FQNEAQ (reference sequence). V was clipped by 3 bases and J by 5 bases; unmatched bases: 9. CDR3: CASSLGQGRVWETQYF. In nucleotides, the CDR3 is TGTGCCAGCAGCTTGGGACAGGGGAGGGTGTGGGAGACCCAGTACTTC.

This clone appeared once. The chain combines TRBV7-8 with TRBJ1-2; 7 bases agree with TRBD1. V was pared by 4 bases and J by 4 bases, with 6 bases of the junction left unmatched. Per germline, CDR1 SGHVS and CDR2 FQNEAQ. The CDR3 covers 14 residues. The DNA for the CDR3 is TGTGCCAGCAGCTCTCTGGGGACAGTCTATGGCTACACCTTC. Translating gives CASSSLGTVYGYTF.

This CDR3 is CASGLPSGGPSTDYEQYF. CDR3 in DNA: TGTGCTAGTGGTTTGCCCTCAGGGGGCCCCTCAACCGACTACGAGCAGTACTTC. V gene TRBV12-5 combines with J gene TRBJ2-7, with 8 bases matching TRBD1. This CDR3 is 18 amino acids long. Trimming took 2 bases from V and 3 from J; bases not matched to a gene: 15. The germline CDR1 and CDR2 sequences are LGHNT and FRNRAP.

The genes are TRBV30 and TRBJ1-2; TRBD1 might be the D (5 bases). The germline CDR1 and CDR2 sequences are GTSNPN and SVGIG (reference sequence). CDR3 length equals 13 residues. Trimming stripped 0 bases from V and 8 bases from J, with 13 bases between. CDR3: CAWSVPGVGGYTF. In nucleotides, the CDR3 is TGTGCCTGGAGTGTCCCGGGGGTGGGGGGCTACACCTTC.

The V gene is TRBV5-4, the J gene TRBJ1-2; 11 bases agree with TRBD1. The CDR3 has 14 amino acids. V shed 8 bases and J 3 bases; nucleotides not matched to a gene: 6. Germline CDR1 SGHNT, CDR2 YYREEE (reference sequence). The CDR3 loop reads CARPGTGGDYGYTF. The CDR3 DNA is TGTGCCAGGCCTGGGACAGGGGGAGACTATGGCTACACCTTC.

The V gene is TRBV6-4, the J gene TRBJ2-7; 9 bases are a match to TRBD1. The CDR3 contains 13 residues. Trimming took 4 bases from V and 5 from J; bases not matched to a gene: 3. CDR1 and CDR2 from the germline V gene are MRHNA and SNTAGT. CDR3: CASSADRGHEQYF. CDR3 in DNA: TGTGCCAGCAGTGCGGACAGGGGCCACGAGCAGTACTTC.

This clone was counted only a few times. This chain connects TRBV9 to TRBJ1-2; D is unresolved. V lost 0 bases and J 7 bases, leaving 4 bases between the germline ends. This CDR3 is built from 11 residues. CDR1 and CDR2 (germline): SGDLS, YYNGEE. This CDR3 reads CASSVGAGYTF. The CDR3 coding sequence is TGTGCCAGCAGCGTAGGGGCTGGCTACACCTTC.

The CDR3 reads CASSLRQGRGNQPQHF. The CDR3 DNA is TGTGCCAGCAGCTTGAGACAGGGGAGAGGGAATCAGCCCCAGCATTTT. The rearrangement uses TRBV7-8 and TRBJ1-5, with 8 bases fitting TRBD1. Per the germline V gene, CDR1 is SGHVS and CDR2 is FQNEAQ. The J segment lost 4 bases and the V segment lost 3 bases, leaving 8 bases of the junction unmatched. The CDR3 has 16 amino acids.

With regard to this clone: Other nucleotide sequences in the sample specify the same CDR3. The chain uses TRBV13 and TRBJ2-3; 7 bases fit TRBD2. CDR1 is PRHDT, CDR2 FYEKMQ, per germline (reference sequence). This CDR3 comprises 15 residues. The V gene end was trimmed by 2 bases and the J gene end by 2 bases; junction bases not matched to a gene: 4. The CDR3 here is CASSLPLAATDTQYF. The CDR3 nucleotides are TGTGCCAGCAGCTTACCGCTAGCGGCCACAGATACGCAGTATTTT.

This chain uses TRBV28 with TRBJ2-7, with D maybe TRBD2 (7 bases). The CDR3 totals 14 residues. V was cut by 6 bases and J by 7 bases, with 19 bases left in between. CDR1 is MDHEN, CDR2 SYDVKM, per germline. CDR3 coding DNA: TGTGCCAGCAGATTGTCGGGGGGCATAAGGGAGCAGTACTTC. It specifies CASRLSGGIREQYF.

The J gene is TRBJ2-1, the V gene TRBV7-8, with a tentative D call TRBD2 (6 bases). Looked up from germline, CDR1 is SGHVS and CDR2 is FQNEAQ. V dropped 7 bases and J dropped 0 bases, with 16 bases sitting between them. The CDR3 runs 16 residues. The CDR3 sequence: CASIVNGGSSYNEQFF. The CDR3 DNA reads TGTGCCAGCATCGTTAACGGGGGAAGCTCCTACAATGAGCAGTTCTTC.

In DNA form, the CDR3 reads TGTGCCAGCAGCCGGGTGGGGGGACAGGGCTCCTACGAGCAGTACTTC. Amino acid sequence: CASSRVGGQGSYEQYF. The V gene is TRBV28, the J gene TRBJ2-7; 9 nucleotides agree with TRBD1. Germline V lookup: CDR1 MDHEN, CDR2 SYDVKM. There are 16 residues in the CDR3. V lost 6 bases and J lost 0; bases outside the gene matches: 9.

As regards this clone: This likely comes from a read error, as the CDR3 has no conserved phenylalanine or tryptophan at its end. The V gene is TRBV5-4, the J gene TRBJ2-7; 7 bases match TRBD1. The germline V gene encodes CDR1 SGHNT and CDR2 YYREEE (reference sequence). The CDR3 covers 15 residues. Trimming at V came to 4 bases and at J to 0 bases, leaving 7 bases not matched to a gene. The CDR3 region has the DNA TGTGCCAGCAGCGTGGGACAGCTGACCTCCTACGAGCAGTACCTC. This sequence encodes CASSVGQLTSYEQYL.